Each of the 15 T cell receptor beta chains below was sequenced from the same sample in a study of T cell responses to AZD1222 COVID-19 vaccine. Here immunoSEQ multiplex PCR was the method, and the copy in TCRdb shows in-frame clones only, minus some. Of about 130,000 clones listed, roughly 89% are singletons. Sample: peripheral blood, taken 28 days after the second AZD1222 dose. The receptors derive from an adult who received the AZD1222 COVID-19 vaccine.

This chain joins TRBV10-3 and TRBJ2-7, with 9 nucleotides matching TRBD1. The CDR3 is 15 amino acids. Germline CDR1 ENHRY, CDR2 SYGVKD. V shed 6 bases, J shed 1 base, and the junction held 7 bases outside the gene matches. DNA of the CDR3: TGTGCCATCAGCGCAGGACAGGGGATTTCCTACGAGCAGTACTTC. This sequence encodes CAISAGQGISYEQYF.

This clone was observed a few times. The chain combines TRBV5-4 with TRBJ2-5, with D tentatively TRBD1 (5 bases). Trimming removed 3 bases from V and 2 bases from J, with 8 bases in between. CDR1 is SGHNT, CDR2 YYREEE, per germline (reference sequence). The CDR3 length is 13 residues. The CDR3 nucleotides read TGTGCCAGCAGCTGGACAAGACAAGAGACCCAGTACTTC. It yields the protein CASSWTRQETQYF. The complete variable domain, with remaining parts taken from reference TRBV5-4 and TRBJ2-5, reads ETGVTQSPTHLIKTRGQQVTLRCSSQSGHNTVSWYQQALGQGPQFIFQYYREEENGRGNFPPRFSGLQFPNYSSELNVNALELDDSALYLCASSWTRQETQYFGPGTRLLVL.

DNA for the CDR3: TGTGCCAGCAGCTTGCGTCAGGGGGCAACTAATGAAAAACTGTTTTTT. Protein: CASSLRQGATNEKLFF. The genes are TRBV7-6 and TRBJ1-4; the match to TRBD1 covers 7 bases. There are 16 residues in the CDR3. Germline assignment: CDR1 SGHVS and CDR2 FNYEAQ. V was pared by 3 bases and J by 0 bases, with 4 bases of the junction left unmatched.

V is TRBV7-9 and J is TRBJ2-1, with 7 nucleotides matching TRBD2. The CDR3 contains 16 residues. V dropped 5 bases and J dropped 6; count of bases not matched to a gene: 13. Germline V gives CDR1 SEHNR, CDR2 FQNEAQ (reference sequence). For the CDR3, the DNA is TGTGCCAGCAGCCCCCGTGGGACTACACCTGCCAATGAGCAGTTCTTC. Translated: CASSPRGTTPANEQFF. Filled out from reference TRBV7-9 and TRBJ2-1, the complete variable domain reads DTGVSQNPRHKITKRGQNVTFRCDPISEHNRLYWYRQTLGQGPEFLTYFQNEAQLEKSRLLSDRFSAERPKGSFSTLEIQRTEQGDSAMYLCASSPRGTTPANEQFFGPGTRLTVL.

V usage is TRBV9 and J usage is TRBJ1-4; D not resolved. The CDR3 is 14 residues long. Trimming left V 3 bases short and J 7 bases short, with 13 bases between. The germline gives CDR1 SGDLS, CDR2 YYNGEE. Written as DNA, the CDR3 is TGTGCCAGCAGCGCGACATCTTCGGGTGAAAAACTGTTTTTT. This codes for CASSATSSGEKLFF.

The genes are TRBV7-3 and TRBJ2-1, with D perhaps assigned TRBD1 or TRBD2 (5 bases each). Trimming removed 3 bases at V and 8 bases at J, with 20 bases between. The germline V gene encodes CDR1 SGHTA and CDR2 FQGTGA. CDR3 length: 16 residues. The CDR3 coding sequence is TGTGCCAGCAGCTTGGGGCCGATATCGCTAGCCGATGAGCAGTTCTTC. Protein sequence: CASSLGPISLADEQFF.

The rearrangement joins TRBV19 to TRBJ1-4; D is uncertain. Germline CDR1 LNHDA, CDR2 SQIVND (reference sequence). The CDR3 spans 11 residues. Trimming shortened V by 7 bases and J by 4 bases, and 4 bases separated the two germline ends. The CDR3 reads CASKGNEKLFF. The CDR3 coding sequence is TGTGCCAGTAAGGGTAATGAAAAACTGTTTTTT.

The V gene is TRBV28, the J gene TRBJ2-2, with TRBD2 identical over 14 bases. V trimming: 7 bases; J trimming: 6 bases; junction bases outside the gene matches: 4. This CDR3 contains 15 residues. Germline CDR1 and CDR2: MDHEN and SYDVKM. CDR3: CASTPGLAGAGELFF. For the CDR3, the DNA is TGTGCCAGCACCCCGGGACTAGCGGGAGCCGGGGAGCTGTTTTTT.

The chain has TRBV11-3 and TRBJ2-2, with D unresolved. CDR3 size: 13 residues. V lost 3 bases, J lost 3 bases, and 5 bases lay in between. In germline, CDR1 is SGHNT, CDR2 YENEEA. CDR3 nucleotides: TGTGCCAGCAGCTTTGATTACACCGGGGAGCTGTTTTTT. Amino acid sequence: CASSFDYTGELFF.

This chain links TRBV6-4 with TRBJ2-1; tentatively, D is TRBD2 (5 bases). From germline, CDR1 is MRHNA and CDR2 SNTAGT. The CDR3 covers 15 residues. V was trimmed by 3 bases and J by 5 bases, leaving 14 bases between them. DNA of the CDR3: TGTGCCAGCAGTGAGGTGGACGGGGTGAACAATGAGCAGTTCTTC. Translated: CASSEVDGVNNEQFF.

This clone was recorded a few times. This sequence joins TRBV7-9 and TRBJ2-3; D gene ambiguous. This CDR3 region has 12 residues. Per germline, CDR1 SEHNR and CDR2 FQNEAQ (reference sequence). V was clipped by 2 bases and J by 4 bases, with 4 bases between them. In DNA form, the CDR3 reads TGTGCCAGCAGCTTATACTCAGATACGCAGTATTTT. Amino acid sequence: CASSLYSDTQYF.

The chain uses TRBV7-2 and TRBJ2-1; D possibly corresponds to TRBD1 (5 bases). Germline CDR1 reads SGHTA; CDR2 reads FQGNSA. The V and J ends lost 2 bases and 6 bases respectively, with 14 bases between them. The CDR3 totals 15 residues. As DNA, the CDR3 is TGTGCCAGCAGCTTACAAGGACACGTTATCAATGAGCAGTTCTTC. Translated, it gives CASSLQGHVINEQFF. The full variable domain, rest sourced from reference TRBV7-2 and TRBJ2-1, is GAGVSQSPSNKVTEKGKDVELRCDPISGHTALYWYRQSLGQGLEFLIYFQGNSAPDKSGLPSDRFSAERTGGSVSTLTIQRTQQEDSAVYLCASSLQGHVINEQFFGPGTRLTVL.

The chain is built from TRBV4-1 and TRBJ1-2; no clear D gene. V was shortened by 0 bases and J by 2 bases, with 7 bases between the two germline ends. The CDR3 extends over 14 amino acids. Germline V gene lookup returns CDR1 MGHRA and CDR2 YSYEKL. CDR3 in DNA: TGCGCCAGCAGCCAAGAAGGCAACAACTATGGCTACACCTTC. It codes for CASSQEGNNYGYTF.

The chain is built from TRBV7-8 and TRBJ2-3; D is tentatively TRBD1 or TRBD2 (5 bases each). CDR1 and CDR2 from the germline V gene are SGHVS and FQNEAQ. This CDR3 has 16 residues. The V end was cut by 5 bases, the J end by 3 bases, with 18 bases between. As DNA, the CDR3 is TGTGCCAGCAGCCCTCTTCCCGGGACCTCGACAGATACGCAGTATTTT. This gives the protein CASSPLPGTSTDTQYF.

The chain couples TRBV7-2 to TRBJ1-2; TRBD1 matches 7 bases. The CDR3 runs to 15 residues. V gave up 0 bases and J gave up 2 bases; unmatched junction bases: 3. CDR1 and CDR2 (germline): SGHTA, FQGNSA. The DNA of the CDR3 is TGTGCCAGCAGCTTAGCACTAGGGGGCAACTATGGCTACACCTTC. Protein: CASSLALGGNYGYTF. The entire variable domain, with the rest obtained from reference TRBV7-2 and TRBJ1-2, is as follows: GAGVSQSPSNKVTEKGKDVELRCDPISGHTALYWYRQSLGQGLEFLIYFQGNSAPDKSGLPSDRFSAERTGGSVSTLTIQRTQQEDSAVYLCASSLALGGNYGYTFGSGTRLTVV.